This entry lists 30 T cell receptor beta chains sequenced from one sample in a study of cytomegalovirus exposure and HLA in healthy donors. PCR involved 60 Vbeta and 13 Jbeta primers. Sequencing used immunoSEQ multiplex PCR; TCRdb keeps in-frame clones, though not all of them. Of about 120,000 clones in the sample, roughly 70% were seen once. The sample comprised PBMCs. The receptors come from a woman between 18 and 30 years old in good health and CMV-seronegative.

V usage is TRBV7-9 and J usage is TRBJ2-1, with D perhaps TRBD1 (6 bases). This CDR3 spans 13 amino acids. Trimming left V 5 bases short and J 4 bases short, with 9 bases between. The germline gives CDR1 SEHNR, CDR2 FQNEAQ (reference sequence). The chain's CDR3 is CASSQDRYNEQFF. In DNA form, the CDR3 reads TGTGCCAGCAGCCAAGACAGGTACAATGAGCAGTTCTTC.

J is TRBJ2-7 and V is TRBV2; 10 positions agree with TRBD2. This CDR3 region has 15 residues. J gave up 3 bases and V 7 bases, and 9 bases lay outside the gene matches. Looked up from germline, CDR1 is SNHLY and CDR2 is FYNNEI. CDR3 protein: CASTPLAGESYEQYF. The CDR3 bases are TGTGCCAGCACCCCCCTAGCGGGGGAGAGCTACGAGCAGTACTTC.

CDR3 loop: CASRTPGGTGEQYF. For the CDR3, the DNA is TGTGCCAGCAGAACCCCCGGGGGGACGGGGGAGCAGTACTTC. The chain combines TRBV6-5 with TRBJ2-7, with 7 bases identical to TRBD2. Looked up from germline, CDR1 is MNHEY and CDR2 is SVGAGI. CDR3 length equals 14 residues. Germline trimming cut 6 bases from V and 7 bases from J; bases unmatched to any gene: 12.

This clone came up once. The CDR3 protein is CASSWGDRANTEAFF. In nucleotides, the CDR3 is TGTGCCAGCAGTTGGGGGGACAGGGCTAACACTGAAGCTTTCTTT. This chain links TRBV27 with TRBJ1-1; 9 bases line up with TRBD1. Germline assignment: CDR1 MNHEY and CDR2 SMNVEV (reference sequence). The junction had 5 bases not matched to a gene; V was cut back by 4 bases and J by 2 bases. The CDR3 consists of 15 residues.

The rearrangement joins TRBV11-2 to TRBJ2-2; D possibly corresponds to TRBD2 (6 bases). The germline gives CDR1 SGHAT, CDR2 FQNNGV. V was clipped by 6 bases and J by 0 bases, with 17 bases between them. This CDR3 contains 17 residues. The CDR3 is CASSMRGHLSNTGELFF. The CDR3 nucleotides are TGTGCCAGCAGTATGCGGGGCCACCTCTCGAACACCGGGGAGCTGTTTTTT.

The rearrangement links TRBV19 to TRBJ1-5; D gene uncertain. Per germline, CDR1 LNHDA and CDR2 SQIVND (reference sequence). The CDR3 loop spans 13 amino acids. Between the trimmed V and J ends, which lost 0 bases and 7 bases, there was a span of 7 bases. CDR3 in DNA: TGTGCCAGTAGTATAGAAGCGGAACAGCCCCAGCATTTT. Its translation is CASSIEAEQPQHF.

The sample holds one count of this clone. J is TRBJ1-6 and V is TRBV28; 7 bases are shared with TRBD1. The CDR3 length is 14 residues. V gave up 5 bases and J gave up 7 bases; unmatched junction bases: 5. CDR1 and CDR2 from the germline V gene are MDHEN and SYDVKM. In DNA form, the CDR3 reads TGTGCCAGCAGTCGCGGGACAGCAAATTCACCCCTCCACTTT. Protein: CASSRGTANSPLHF.

This clone was counted a single time. For the CDR3, the DNA is TGTGCCAGCAGCTTGGGAGGGGGCGATAATTCACCCCTCCACTTT. This translates into CASSLGGGDNSPLHF. This chain uses TRBV5-4 with TRBJ1-6, with 7 bases lining up with TRBD1. This CDR3 is 15 amino acids long. CDR1 and CDR2 (germline): SGHNT, YYREEE (reference sequence). V lost 0 bases to trimming and J lost 5 bases; unmatched junction nucleotides: 2.

V is TRBV5-1 and J is TRBJ2-3; D is undetermined. CDR1 is SGHRS and CDR2 is YFSETQ in the germline V gene. V lost 0 bases to trimming and J lost 6 bases, with 14 bases between them. The CDR3 has 15 residues. CDR3 amino acids: CASSLEVARNDTQYF. The CDR3 DNA reads as TGCGCCAGCAGCTTGGAGGTAGCCCGCAACGATACGCAGTATTTT. Supplemented by reference TRBV5-1 and TRBJ2-3, the full variable domain reads KAGVTQTPRYLIKTRGQQVTLSCSPISGHRSVSWYQQTPGQGLQFLFEYFSETQRNKGNFPGRFSGRQFSNSRSEMNVSTLELGDSALYLCASSLEVARNDTQYFGPGTRLTVL.

The chain couples TRBV4-1 to TRBJ1-5, with 10 bases lining up with TRBD1. The germline V gene encodes CDR1 MGHRA and CDR2 YSYEKL. V trimming: 3 bases; J trimming: 2 bases; junction bases outside the gene matches: 7. The CDR3 is made up of 17 amino acids. CDR3 amino acids: CASSQVTGGAGNQPQHF. Here the CDR3 DNA reads TGCGCCAGCAGCCAGGTGACAGGGGGCGCAGGCAATCAGCCCCAGCATTTT.

This chain joins TRBV6-5 and TRBJ1-1; D not resolved. Trimming pared 2 bases from V and 4 bases from J, leaving 17 bases between. The CDR3 sequence is 16 residues long. CDR1 and CDR2 (germline): MNHEY, SVGAGI. Here the CDR3 reads CASSYPKFGETTEAFF. DNA for the CDR3: TGTGCCAGCAGTTACCCCAAGTTCGGGGAGACCACTGAAGCTTTCTTT.

The V call is TRBV4-2, the J call TRBJ1-5; TRBD1 is a possible D gene (6 bases). Germline V gives CDR1 LGHNA, CDR2 YNFKEQ. V was clipped by 0 bases and J by 5 bases, with 11 bases between them. CDR3 length: 15 residues. For the CDR3, the DNA is TGTGCCAGCAGCCAAGATTTACAGGGTTATCAGCCCCAGCATTTT. Translated, it gives CASSQDLQGYQPQHF.

The CDR3 loop reads CASTIGAGEKLFF. The CDR3 nucleotides read TGTGCCAGTACTATTGGGGCTGGAGAAAAACTGTTTTTT. The chain employs TRBV19 and TRBJ1-4; possibly TRBD1 for D (5 bases). The CDR3 covers 13 residues. Per germline, CDR1 LNHDA and CDR2 SQIVND (reference sequence). Trimming shortened V by 7 bases and J by 8 bases, and 14 bases separated the two germline ends. Using reference TRBV19 and TRBJ1-4 for the parts outside the CDR3, the full variable domain is DGGITQSPKYLFRKEGQNVTLSCEQNLNHDAMYWYRQDPGQGLRLIYYSQIVNDFQKGDIAEGYSVSREKKESFPLTVTSAQKNPTAFYLCASTIGAGEKLFFGSGTQLSVL.

V is TRBV19 and J is TRBJ1-5; a possible D gene is TRBD1 (6 bases). V was cut by 5 bases and J by 6 bases, with 17 bases left in between. There are 15 residues in the CDR3. The germline V gene encodes CDR1 LNHDA and CDR2 SQIVND (reference sequence). CDR3 nucleotide sequence: TGTGCCAGTAGTGGAAATGCGGCCAGGGGTCAGCCCCAGCATTTT. It encodes CASSGNAARGQPQHF.

This clone was seen just once. The chain couples TRBV15 to TRBJ2-7, with D tentatively TRBD2 (5 bases). The germline V gene encodes CDR1 LNHNV and CDR2 YYDKDF (reference sequence). V shed 2 bases and J shed 6 bases, with 11 bases lying between them. CDR3 length equals 13 residues. The CDR3 DNA reads TGTGCCACCAGCAGACCGGGCGAGGGCGAGCAGTACTTC. As protein: CATSRPGEGEQYF.

CDR3 amino acids: CASSPYRGDNYGYTF. The DNA for the CDR3 is TGTGCCAGCAGTCCTTACAGGGGGGATAACTATGGCTACACCTTC. The chain joins TRBV28 to TRBJ1-2; 8 bases are shared with TRBD1. The CDR3 extends over 15 amino acids. The V and J ends lost 5 bases and 1 base, in that order; junction bases with no gene match: 6. The V gene's germline CDR1 is MDHEN and CDR2 SYDVKM.

This rearrangement joins TRBV28 to TRBJ2-7; possible D gene TRBD2, 6 bases. Germline V CDR1 and CDR2: MDHEN, SYDVKM. This CDR3 spans 15 amino acids. Trimming took off 4 bases at V and 3 bases at J, with 16 bases between the two ends. CDR3 loop: CASSSPGTSLYEQYF. CDR3 sequence (DNA): TGTGCCAGCAGTTCACCTGGGACTTCTCTCTACGAGCAGTACTTC.

The sample holds a few counts of this clone. The rearrangement links TRBV5-1 to TRBJ2-2; the D gene is possibly TRBD1 (6 bases). This CDR3 has 14 amino acids. V shed 3 bases and J shed 1 base, with 7 bases lying between them. Germline assignment: CDR1 SGHRS and CDR2 YFSETQ. The CDR3 protein is CASSSDRNTGELFF. For the CDR3, the DNA is TGCGCCAGCAGCTCGGACAGGAACACCGGGGAGCTGTTTTTT.

V and J are TRBV18 and TRBJ2-5; 9 nucleotides match TRBD2. Germline CDR1 KGHSH, CDR2 LQKENI. Losses at the gene ends were 4 bases for V and 1 base for J; bases not matched to a gene: 7. This CDR3 region has 16 residues. CDR3 DNA sequence: TGTGCCAGCTCACGCGTTAAAGCGGGGGGCCAAGAGACCCAGTACTTC. Amino acid sequence: CASSRVKAGGQETQYF.

The J gene is TRBJ2-1, the V gene TRBV6-1, with D possibly TRBD1 on 5 matching bases. Germline-derived CDR1 and CDR2 are MNHNS and SASEGT. This CDR3 is built from 16 residues. V was trimmed by 2 bases and J by 7 bases, leaving 18 bases between them. The CDR3 spells CASSEILGQGKNEQFF. In DNA form, the CDR3 reads TGTGCCAGCAGTGAAATCTTGGGGCAGGGCAAAAATGAGCAGTTCTTC.

This sequence joins TRBV11-2 and TRBJ2-3; D possibly corresponds to TRBD1 (6 bases). Looked up from germline, CDR1 is SGHAT and CDR2 is FQNNGV. The CDR3 has 12 residues. V was pared by 6 bases and J by 11 bases, with 15 bases between. CDR3 nucleotides: TGTGCCAGCAGGACAGGCGGCTCGGGGCAGTATTTT. Its translation is CASRTGGSGQYF. The variable domain in full, with the rest retrieved from reference TRBV11-2 and TRBJ2-3, is EAGVAQSPRYKIIEKRQSVAFWCNPISGHATLYWYQQILGQGPKLLIQFQNNGVVDDSQLPKDRFSAERLKGVDSTLKIQPAKLEDSAVYLCASRTGGSGQYFGPGTRLTVL.

This clone came up once. J is TRBJ2-5 and V is TRBV6-1; 8 positions agree with TRBD2. Germline V gene data show CDR1 as MNHNS and CDR2 as SASEGT. The CDR3 covers 16 residues. V shed 3 bases, J shed 5 bases, and the junction held 11 bases outside the gene matches. The DNA for the CDR3 is TGTGCCAGCAGTGAGTCGGTCGGGGGGGGTTCGGAGACCCAGTACTTC. Its protein is CASSESVGGGSETQYF.

CDR3 amino acids: CASSHPKQGAGGYTF. CDR3 in DNA: TGTGCCAGCAGCCACCCAAAACAGGGGGCGGGCGGCTACACCTTC. The chain joins TRBV5-4 to TRBJ1-2; 9 bases align to TRBD1. V lost 4 bases, J lost 8 bases, and 12 bases stayed unmatched. The CDR3 has 15 residues. CDR1 SGHNT and CDR2 YYREEE come from the germline V gene (reference sequence).

The genes are TRBV7-8 and TRBJ1-1, with D possibly matching TRBD1 (5 bases). V dropped 5 bases and J dropped 0 bases, with 7 bases sitting between them. The CDR3 consists of 13 residues. The germline V gene encodes CDR1 SGHVS and CDR2 FQNEAQ. This CDR3 is CASSQGMNTEAFF. DNA for the CDR3: TGTGCCAGCAGCCAGGGAATGAACACTGAAGCTTTCTTT. Full variable domain (outside the CDR3, taken from reference TRBV7-8 and TRBJ1-1): GAGVSQSPRYKVAKRGQDVALRCDPISGHVSLFWYQQALGQGPEFLTYFQNEAQLDKSGLPSDRFFAERPEGSVSTLKIQRTQQEDSAVYLCASSQGMNTEAFFGQGTRLTVV.

Written as DNA, the CDR3 is TGTGCCACCAGCAGAGTCCAGGGGCGAGGAGAACAGCCCCAGCATTTT. Protein product: CATSRVQGRGEQPQHF. The rearrangement links TRBV15 to TRBJ1-5; maybe TRBD1 (6 bases). Germline V CDR1 and CDR2: LNHNV, YYDKDF (reference sequence). This CDR3 has 16 amino acids. The V gene lost 1 base and the J gene lost 7 bases, with 17 bases spanning the gap.

This rearrangement joins TRBV4-1 to TRBJ2-1; the D gene is possibly TRBD1 (6 bases). CDR1 is MGHRA, CDR2 YSYEKL, per germline. Trimming removed 6 bases from V and 5 bases from J, with 14 bases in between. The CDR3 is made up of 14 amino acids. The CDR3 DNA reads TGCGCCAGCAGTTGGGGGCCCCGGGACAATGAGCAGTTCTTC. The encoded protein is CASSWGPRDNEQFF.

The V call is TRBV4-1, the J call TRBJ1-2; D is ambiguous. V was clipped by 3 bases and J by 8 bases, with 19 bases between them. The germline CDR1 and CDR2 sequences are MGHRA and YSYEKL. There are 15 residues in the CDR3. CDR3 DNA sequence: TGCGCCAGCAGCCACGTCGGGAGCGGGTCTAGGGGCTACACCTTC. Its protein is CASSHVGSGSRGYTF.

The V and J genes are TRBV7-2 and TRBJ1-2; 8 positions match TRBD1. CDR3 size: 13 residues. J lost 3 bases, V lost 6 bases, and 3 bases had no gene match. CDR1 SGHTA and CDR2 FQGNSA come from the germline V gene. The CDR3 DNA reads TGTGCCAGCAGGGTGACAGGGGACTATGGCTACACCTTC. Amino acid sequence: CASRVTGDYGYTF.

The V gene is TRBV5-4, the J gene TRBJ2-5; maybe TRBD2 (5 bases). This CDR3 is built from 15 residues. Germline V gene data show CDR1 as SGHNT and CDR2 as YYREEE (reference sequence). Trimming removed 4 bases at V and 3 bases at J, with 16 bases between. The CDR3 nucleotides read TGTGCCAGCAGCGGCCCACGGGGTGGGGAAGAGACCCAGTACTTC. Translating gives CASSGPRGGEETQYF.

The chain joins TRBV6-5 to TRBJ1-2; possible D gene TRBD1, 5 bases. Germline loops: CDR1 MNHEY, CDR2 SVGAGI. CDR3 length: 12 residues. V was trimmed by 6 bases and J by 4 bases, leaving 9 bases between them. The CDR3 region has the DNA TGTGCCAGCAGCCTCGGGGGCTATGGCTACACCTTC. Its translation: CASSLGGYGYTF.